The next 3 T cell receptor beta chains were all read from a single sample in a study of vaccination effects on CD4 cells after COVID-19. Once cultured for under 11 days, the cells underwent separation to obtain CD4+ T cells. These receptors' targets are unknown. Produced via immunoSEQ multiplex PCR; TCRdb's table is partial and in-frame only. The top ten clones hold just over 8.5% of a sample with about 46,000 clones, around 70% of them seen once. The sample was CD4+ T cells from PBMCs cultured without peptide, taken before COVID-19 vaccination. The receptors originated from a human donor who had a prior SARS-CoV-2 infection.

The CDR3 reads CASTRMGAGYEQYF. The CDR3 DNA sequence: TGTGCCAGCACCCGTATGGGGGCTGGATACGAGCAGTACTTC. This chain links TRBV13 with TRBJ2-7, with TRBD1 as a possible D gene (6 bases). CDR1 is PRHDT, CDR2 FYEKMQ, per germline (reference sequence). V lost 7 bases and J 4 bases, leaving 17 bases between the germline ends. CDR3 size: 14 residues.

This clone has only a few counts. This chain joins TRBV2 and TRBJ1-6; D might be TRBD1 (6 bases). CDR3 length equals 14 residues. With 4 bases removed from V and 5 bases from J, the gap between germline ends came to 9 bases. Germline lookup yields CDR1 SNHLY and CDR2 FYNNEI. CDR3 DNA: TGTGCCAGCAGTGCGGACAGAGATAATTCACCCCTCCACTTT. This codes for CASSADRDNSPLHF.

This chain joins TRBV27 and TRBJ2-7, with D uncertain. Germline V gene data show CDR1 as MNHEY and CDR2 as SMNVEV (reference sequence). With 5 bases removed from V and 3 bases from J, the gap between germline ends came to 8 bases. The CDR3 has 12 amino acids. CDR3 bases: TGTGCCAGCAGTCCCCACAGCTACGAGCAGTACTTC. This sequence encodes CASSPHSYEQYF.